This TCR beta chain emerged from a study of OX40 agonist ivuxolimab in advanced cancers. About the research overall: Dose-escalation subjects each had hepatocellular carcinoma, melanoma, renal cell or head and neck cancer. Of the patients, three showed partial responses, one with hepatocellular carcinoma and two with cutaneous melanoma.

Measured with immunoSEQ multiplex PCR; TCRdb has only the in-frame clones, and not every one. This table has roughly 100,000 clones, 85% to 95% appearing once. Study findings and constraints: Among patients with partial responses at 0.1-3.0 mg/kg, clonal expansion was among the lowest. Relative to CD4+, CD8+ T cells held more expanded clones on average.

Germline V gene sequence: CDR1 SGHVS, CDR2 FQNEAQ. V lost 8 bases and J lost 6, with 14 bases in between. This CDR3 has 13 residues. A remark on this clone: Its antigen is not known.

The TCR sequence derives from an adult with an advanced solid tumor such as melanoma, head and neck, liver or kidney cancer. This chain connects TRBV7-8 to TRBJ1-5; TRBD1 might be the D (5 bases). The specimen comprised CD4+ or CD8+ T cells sorted from blood, sampled in a trial of the OX40 agonist ivuxolimab. The CDR3 sequence is CASALGGSQPQHF. The CDR3, as DNA: TGTGCCAGCGCACTGGGGGGATCTCAGCCCCAGCATTTT.